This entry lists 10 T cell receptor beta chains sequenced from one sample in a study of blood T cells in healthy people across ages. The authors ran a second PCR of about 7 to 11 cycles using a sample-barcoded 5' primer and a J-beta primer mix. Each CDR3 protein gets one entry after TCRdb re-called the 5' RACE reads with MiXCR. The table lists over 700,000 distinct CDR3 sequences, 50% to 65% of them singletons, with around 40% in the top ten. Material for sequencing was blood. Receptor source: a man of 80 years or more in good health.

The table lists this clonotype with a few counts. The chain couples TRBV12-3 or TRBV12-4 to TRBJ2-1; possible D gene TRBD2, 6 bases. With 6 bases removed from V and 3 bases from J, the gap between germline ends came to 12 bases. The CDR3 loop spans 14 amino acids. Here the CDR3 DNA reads TGTGCCAGCAGAGGAGGGACGGTCTACAATGAGCAGTTCTTC. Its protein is CASRGGTVYNEQFF.

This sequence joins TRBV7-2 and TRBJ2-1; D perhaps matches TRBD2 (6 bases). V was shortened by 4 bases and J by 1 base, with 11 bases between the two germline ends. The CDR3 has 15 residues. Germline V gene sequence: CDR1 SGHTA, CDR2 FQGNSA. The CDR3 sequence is CASSSIADSYNEQFF. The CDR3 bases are TGTGCCAGCAGCTCCATAGCGGATTCCTACAATGAGCAGTTCTTC.

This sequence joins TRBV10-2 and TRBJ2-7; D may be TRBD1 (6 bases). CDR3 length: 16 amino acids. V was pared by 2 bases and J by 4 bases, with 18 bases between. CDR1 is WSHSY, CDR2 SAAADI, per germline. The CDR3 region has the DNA TGCGCCAGCAGTGAGAAGGTTCCAGGGGTAGGGTACGAGCAGTACTTC. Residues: CASSEKVPGVGYEQYF.

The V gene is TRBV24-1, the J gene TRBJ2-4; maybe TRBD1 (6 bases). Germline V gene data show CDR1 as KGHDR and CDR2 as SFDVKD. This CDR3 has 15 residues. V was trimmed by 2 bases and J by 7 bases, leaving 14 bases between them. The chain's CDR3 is CATSDSGPRGNIQYF. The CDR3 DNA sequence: TGTGCCACCAGTGATTCGGGACCGAGGGGGAACATTCAGTACTTC.

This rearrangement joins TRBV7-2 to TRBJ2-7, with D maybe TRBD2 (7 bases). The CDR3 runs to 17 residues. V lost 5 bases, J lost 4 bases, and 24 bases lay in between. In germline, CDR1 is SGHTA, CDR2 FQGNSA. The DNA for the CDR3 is TGTGCCAGCAGCCTAGGGGGGGGAGAGGGTTCGTGGTACGAGCAGTACTTC. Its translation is CASSLGGGEGSWYEQYF.

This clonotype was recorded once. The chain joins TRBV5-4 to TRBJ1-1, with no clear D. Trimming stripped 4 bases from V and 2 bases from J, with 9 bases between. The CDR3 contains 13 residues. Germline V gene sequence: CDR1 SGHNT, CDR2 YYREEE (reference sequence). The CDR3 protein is CASSVTDNTEAFF. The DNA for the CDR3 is TGTGCCAGCAGCGTTACAGATAACACTGAAGCTTTCTTT.

CDR3 loop: CASSTVPYEQYF. The CDR3 DNA is TGTGCCAGTAGCACGGTTCCCTACGAGCAGTACTTC. The V gene is TRBV19, the J gene TRBJ2-4; D remains unclear. The J call may be wrong; the DNA end is better matched by TRBJ2-7. Germline lookup yields CDR1 LNHDA and CDR2 SQIVND (reference sequence). The CDR3 runs 12 residues.

CDR3 sequence reads: CASSTPFRDRAEQETQYF. Here the CDR3 DNA reads TGTGCCAGCAGCACCCCTTTCCGGGACAGAGCTGAACAAGAGACCCAGTACTTC. The chain joins TRBV28 to TRBJ2-5, with 7 nucleotides matching TRBD1. CDR1 and CDR2 (germline): MDHEN, SYDVKM. J was trimmed by 2 bases and V by 6 bases; bases with no gene match: 18. The CDR3 runs 18 residues.

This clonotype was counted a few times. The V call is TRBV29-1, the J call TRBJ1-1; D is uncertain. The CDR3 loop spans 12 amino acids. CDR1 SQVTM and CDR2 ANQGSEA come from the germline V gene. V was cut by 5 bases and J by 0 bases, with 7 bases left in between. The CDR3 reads CSVRMMNTEAFF. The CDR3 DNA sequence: TGCAGCGTTCGTATGATGAACACTGAAGCTTTCTTT.

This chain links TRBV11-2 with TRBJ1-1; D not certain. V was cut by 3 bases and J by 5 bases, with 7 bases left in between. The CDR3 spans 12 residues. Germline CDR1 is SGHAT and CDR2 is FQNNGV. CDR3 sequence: CASSFISTEAFF. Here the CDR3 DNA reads TGTGCCAGCAGCTTTATCTCGACTGAAGCTTTCTTT. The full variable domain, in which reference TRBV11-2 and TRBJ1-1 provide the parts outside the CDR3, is EAGVAQSPRYKIIEKRQSVAFWCNPISGHATLYWYQQILGQGPKLLIQFQNNGVVDDSQLPKDRFSAERLKGVDSTLKIQPAKLEDSAVYLCASSFISTEAFFGQGTRLTVV.